One sample yielded the 5 T cell receptor beta chains listed below, sequenced in a study of T cells in Graves' hyperthyroidism and ophthalmopathy. TCR beta CDR3 region amplification was performed from RNA transcripts. Researchers ran a first-round RT-PCR on the TCR CDR3 using the HTBI primer set. TCRdb analysed the multiplex PCR reads with MiXCR anew, one entry per CDR3 protein. The table has about 200,000 distinct CDR3 sequences, roughly 17% seen once. Sequencing input: blood. Receptor source: a woman aged 45-60 years with Graves' hyperthyroidism.

This clonotype was seen ten or more times. The chain has TRBV3-1 and TRBJ1-3; D not resolved. The CDR3 spans 13 residues. In germline, CDR1 is LGHDT, CDR2 YNNKEL (reference sequence). The V and J ends lost 0 bases and 3 bases respectively, with 3 bases between them. The CDR3 DNA sequence: TGTGCCAGCAGCCAAGAGATTGGAAACACCATATATTTT. It codes for CASSQEIGNTIYF.

The table lists this clonotype with a few counts. J is TRBJ2-7 and V is TRBV5-8; no clear D. The germline gives CDR1 SGHTS, CDR2 YDEGEE. The CDR3 runs to 13 residues. Trimming removed 6 bases at V and 4 bases at J, with 14 bases between. CDR3 nucleotides: TGTGCCAGCAACCTAAGGCCGGTTTACGAGCAGTACTTC. This translates into CASNLRPVYEQYF.

This clonotype showed up many times. This chain joins TRBV24-1 and TRBJ2-1; tentative D call: TRBD2 (6 bases). Looked up from germline, CDR1 is KGHDR and CDR2 is SFDVKD. The CDR3 is 15 residues long. V shed 4 bases and J shed 6 bases, with 15 bases lying between them. CDR3 in amino acids: CATSDTTLAPNEQFF. The CDR3 region has the DNA TGTGCCACCAGTGACACCACCCTAGCGCCCAATGAGCAGTTCTTC.

At least ten counts were recorded for this clonotype. V is TRBV20-1 and J is TRBJ1-2; D call uncertain. Trimming shortened V by 0 bases and J by 3 bases, and 5 bases separated the two germline ends. Germline CDR1 and CDR2: DFQATT and SNEGSKA (reference sequence). This CDR3 has 12 residues. CDR3 amino acids: CSAREDHYGYTF. The CDR3 DNA reads TGCAGTGCTAGAGAGGACCACTATGGCTACACCTTC.

This clonotype was seen repeatedly, ten times or more. The rearrangement links TRBV10-3 to TRBJ2-3, with D hard to call. The V end lost 6 bases, the J end lost 0 bases, and 10 bases lay between the germline ends. Germline CDR1 ENHRY, CDR2 SYGVKD. The CDR3 length is 14 residues. Here the CDR3 reads CAIRTADSTDTQYF. In DNA form, the CDR3 reads TGTGCCATCAGGACGGCTGACAGCACAGATACGCAGTATTTT.